This T cell receptor beta chain was sequenced during a study of blood T cells in healthy people across ages. Broader study findings: Unsorted PBMCs prevented conclusive naive versus antigen-experienced comparison. Possibly confounding the expanded clonotype changes was the fact that donor CMV status was unknown.

This clonotype was recorded only once. Its antigen is still unknown. Total RNA, at least 5.5 micrograms per sample, came from PBMCs. Germline trimming cut 6 bases from V and 2 bases from J; bases unmatched to any gene: 7. CDR3 size: 14 residues. CDR1 DFQATT and CDR2 SNEGSKA come from the germline V gene (reference sequence). Together with a sample-barcoded 5' primer, a J-beta primer mix was included in a second PCR lasting about 7 to 11 cycles. Paired-end reads containing CDR3 totaled no fewer than 2.5 million for each sample. TCRdb re-derived calls from the 5' RACE reads in MiXCR, one entry per CDR3 protein. Found here are around 600,000 distinct CDR3 sequences, around 48% of them singletons; the top ten hold about 26%.

This sequence originates from an older man in good health. The sequenced material came from blood. The rearrangement links TRBV20-1 to TRBJ2-5; 9 nucleotides line up with TRBD1. CDR3 sequence reads: CSALLGTGQETQYF. DNA for the CDR3: TGCAGTGCCCTCTTGGGGACAGGGCAAGAGACCCAGTACTTC.